This T cell receptor beta chain stems from a study of radiotherapy plus CTLA-4 blockade in lung cancer. Overall study: Objective response rate was over 15%; disease control rate, less than 40%.

Findings of the study overall: Among blood TCR repertoires after radiotherapy plus ipilimumab, tumor-derived clones expanded. Dynamics of early blood T cell clones, together with interferon-beta, were reportedly the best predictors of response.

TCRdb's copy holds only in-frame clones and misses some; the assay was immunoSEQ multiplex PCR. The sample holds 65,000 to 90,000 clones; over 75% are singletons and the top ten take 40%. The CDR3 loop spans 13 amino acids. V dropped 9 bases and J dropped 3 bases, with 15 bases sitting between them. Germline V gene sequence: CDR1 KGHSH, CDR2 LQKENI. A few counts support this clone. The antigen is undetermined. The chain combines TRBV18 with TRBJ2-7, with D possibly called TRBD1 or TRBD2 (5 bases each). The TCR comes from a human donor with non-small cell lung cancer that progressed on radiotherapy plus ipilimumab. This sample comprised peripheral blood, obtained from a patient treated with radiotherapy plus ipilimumab. The CDR3 loop is CASSTGANYEQYF. For the CDR3, the DNA is TGTGCCAGTTCGACCGGGGCGAACTACGAGCAGTACTTC.